A single sample gave rise to the 30 T cell receptor beta chains below, sequenced in a study of early T cells in non-severe SARS-CoV-2 infection. TCRdb independently ran MiXCR on the 5' RACE reads; one entry per CDR3 protein. Counted here are about 92,000 distinct CDR3 sequences, around 15% occurring once; the ten biggest clones make up around 6.4%. The specimen was whole blood. These TCRs come from an adult who was a healthcare worker with PCR-confirmed SARS-CoV-2 infection or an uninfected control (not recorded which).

The gene calls are TRBV28 and TRBJ2-7, with 7 bases identical to TRBD1. The germline CDR1 and CDR2 sequences are MDHEN and SYDVKM. CDR3 length equals 14 residues. J was trimmed by 4 bases and V by 4 bases; bases with no gene match: 7. The CDR3 DNA is TGTGCCAGCAGTTCCTCGGACAGGCTATACGAGCAGTACTTC. Translating it yields CASSSSDRLYEQYF.

This clonotype was detected a few times. This chain uses TRBV28 with TRBJ2-7; 14 bases map to TRBD2. CDR1 and CDR2 (germline): MDHEN, SYDVKM. The CDR3 consists of 17 residues. V was pared by 4 bases and J by 2 bases, with 7 bases of the junction left unmatched. CDR3 sequence (DNA): TGTGCCAGCAGTTCCCCGACTAGCGGGGGGGATACCTACGAGCAGTACTTC. Translating it yields CASSSPTSGGDTYEQYF.

This clonotype was counted only a few times. The chain recombines TRBV14 with TRBJ1-1; D not resolved. CDR3 length equals 14 residues. Per the germline V gene, CDR1 is SGHDN and CDR2 is FVKESK. V dropped 0 bases and J dropped 4 bases, with 9 bases sitting between them. CDR3 region: CASSQEVMGTEAFF. The CDR3 DNA is TGTGCCAGCAGCCAAGAAGTCATGGGCACTGAAGCTTTCTTT.

The V gene is TRBV12-3 or TRBV12-4, the J gene TRBJ2-1, with 8 bases identical to TRBD1. The CDR3 sequence is 16 residues long. The V and J ends lost 7 bases and 8 bases, in that order; junction bases with no gene match: 16. The CDR3: CASIPLAGQGYHEQFF. The CDR3 nucleotides are TGTGCCAGCATTCCCCTAGCCGGACAGGGTTACCATGAGCAGTTCTTC.

This clonotype occurred a few times. The rearrangement uses TRBV29-1 and TRBJ2-5; 8 nucleotides agree with TRBD2. Germline V gene lookup returns CDR1 SQVTM and CDR2 ANQGSEA. Losses at the gene ends were 7 bases for V and 4 bases for J; bases not matched to a gene: 11. CDR3 length equals 14 residues. In nucleotides, the CDR3 is TGCAGCGGGGAACTAGCGGTGGGGAGAGAGACCCAGTACTTC. It codes for CSGELAVGRETQYF.

The genes are TRBV7-9 and TRBJ1-5; D uncertain. V lost 6 bases to trimming and J lost 9 bases, with 6 bases between them. Germline V gives CDR1 SEHNR, CDR2 FQNEAQ (reference sequence). This CDR3 has 10 amino acids. The CDR3 loop is CASSVLPQHF. The CDR3 nucleotides are TGTGCCAGCAGTGTGTTGCCCCAGCATTTT.

The chain couples TRBV7-2 to TRBJ1-2, with a possible D match to TRBD1 (5 bases). The CDR3 loop spans 15 amino acids. V lost 1 base, J lost 0 bases, and 9 bases lay in between. The germline gives CDR1 SGHTA, CDR2 FQGNSA. CDR3 loop: CASSLGQLPNYGYTF. DNA of the CDR3: TGTGCCAGCAGCTTAGGACAGCTACCTAACTATGGCTACACCTTC. Full variable domain (outside the CDR3, taken from reference TRBV7-2 and TRBJ1-2): GAGVSQSPSNKVTEKGKDVELRCDPISGHTALYWYRQSLGQGLEFLIYFQGNSAPDKSGLPSDRFSAERTGGSVSTLTIQRTQQEDSAVYLCASSLGQLPNYGYTFGSGTRLTVV.

This chain connects TRBV5-1 to TRBJ2-1; 7 bases line up with TRBD1. V dropped 3 bases and J dropped 6; count of bases not matched to a gene: 6. Looked up from germline, CDR1 is SGHRS and CDR2 is YFSETQ. The CDR3 consists of 14 residues. CDR3 in DNA: TGCGCCAGCAGCTACAGACAGGGTAGCAATGAGCAGTTCTTC. This sequence encodes CASSYRQGSNEQFF.

This clonotype was seen ten or more times. This chain joins TRBV7-2 and TRBJ2-7; TRBD1 is a possible D gene (5 bases). The CDR3 has 16 residues. Germline CDR1 SGHTA, CDR2 FQGNSA. The V end lost 2 bases, the J end lost 4 bases, and 18 bases lay between the germline ends. CDR3 loop: CASSLSARQTLYEQYF. The CDR3 coding sequence is TGTGCCAGCAGCTTATCGGCCAGACAGACCCTATACGAGCAGTACTTC.

The rearrangement joins TRBV20-1 to TRBJ1-6, with D unclear. Per germline, CDR1 DFQATT and CDR2 SNEGSKA (reference sequence). CDR3 size: 15 residues. Trimming cost V 0 bases and J 4 bases, with 10 bases left between them. CDR3: CSARDSATYNSPLHF. The CDR3, as DNA: TGCAGTGCTAGAGATTCCGCCACGTATAATTCACCCCTCCACTTT.

This clonotype occurred a few times. The chain recombines TRBV12-3 or TRBV12-4 with TRBJ1-3; D may be TRBD1 (6 bases). The CDR3 spans 15 residues. Trimming took 10 bases from V and 0 from J, leaving 16 bases between them. The CDR3: CATRGQPSSGNTIYF. As DNA, the CDR3 is TGTGCCACCAGAGGACAGCCAAGCTCTGGAAACACCATATATTTT.

The chain combines TRBV6-6 with TRBJ2-1, with 8 bases matching TRBD2. V shed 2 bases, J shed 5 bases, and the junction held 8 bases outside the gene matches. Looked up from germline, CDR1 is MNHNY and CDR2 is SVGAGI (reference sequence). This CDR3 has 16 amino acids. CDR3 DNA sequence: TGTGCCAGCAGTTACCCCGGGCTAGCGGGCCACAATGAGCAGTTCTTC. This codes for CASSYPGLAGHNEQFF.

This clonotype was seen many times. J is TRBJ2-3 and V is TRBV7-2; D ambiguous. With 5 bases removed from V and 0 bases from J, the gap between germline ends came to 6 bases. This CDR3 spans 13 amino acids. Germline V gives CDR1 SGHTA, CDR2 FQGNSA. The CDR3 sequence is CASSKSSTDTQYF. The CDR3 DNA reads TGTGCCAGCAGCAAATCTAGCACAGATACGCAGTATTTT. The entire variable domain, with the rest obtained from reference TRBV7-2 and TRBJ2-3, is as follows: GAGVSQSPSNKVTEKGKDVELRCDPISGHTALYWYRQSLGQGLEFLIYFQGNSAPDKSGLPSDRFSAERTGGSVSTLTIQRTQQEDSAVYLCASSKSSTDTQYFGPGTRLTVL.

As regards this clonotype: Germline is not matched at one junction end, which may reflect a read error. V and J are TRBV11-2 and TRBJ2-7; 11 bases fit TRBD2. Germline CDR1 is SGHAT and CDR2 is FQNNGV. This CDR3 is 15 amino acids long. The CDR3 DNA reads as TGTGCCAGCAGCCCCGTCGGTTCTAGCGGGGGGTATTTGAATTTC. Its translation is CASSPVGSSGGYLNF.

This clonotype was counted a few times. A much larger clonotype is one base distant, so this may be a read error. The V and J genes are TRBV5-4 and TRBJ1-5, with TRBD1 as a possible D gene (6 bases). The CDR3 spans 14 residues. Between the trimmed V and J ends, which lost 0 bases and 3 bases, there was a span of 7 bases. CDR1 and CDR2 from the germline V gene are SGHNT and YYREEE (reference sequence). CDR3 sequence: CASSLGTANQPQHF. The CDR3 DNA reads as TGTGCCAGCAGCTTGGGGACAGCCAATCAGCCCCAGCATTTT.

This clonotype has a handful of counts. The V and J genes are TRBV28 and TRBJ2-7, with TRBD2 as a possible D gene (5 bases). Trimming cost V 7 bases and J 0 bases, with 13 bases left between them. The germline V gene has CDR1 MDHEN and CDR2 SYDVKM. This CDR3 spans 14 amino acids. The CDR3 DNA follows: TGTGCCAGCAAGGAGCCGGGAACCTCCTACGAGCAGTACTTC. Its translation is CASKEPGTSYEQYF.

This clonotype was observed many times. The J gene is TRBJ1-2, the V gene TRBV7-8, with 9 bases identical to TRBD1. Trimming at V came to 5 bases and at J to 4 bases, leaving 8 bases not matched to a gene. CDR1 is SGHVS and CDR2 is FQNEAQ in the germline V gene. CDR3 length equals 15 residues. The CDR3 sequence is CASSQGTGSTYGYTF. CDR3 DNA: TGTGCCAGCAGCCAGGGGACAGGGAGTACCTATGGCTACACCTTC.

To note about this clonotype: Its ends do not fully match the called genes, so a read error is possible. This CDR3 is CVSSLTSEQFF. The CDR3 nucleotides are TGCGTCAGCAGCTTGACTAGTGAGCAGTTCTTC. The chain recombines TRBV5-1 with TRBJ2-1, with D tentatively TRBD2 (6 bases). The CDR3 spans 11 residues. From germline, CDR1 is SGHRS and CDR2 YFSETQ.

The genes are TRBV5-1 and TRBJ1-6, with D unclear. The V end lost 1 base, the J end lost 7 bases, and 9 bases lay between the germline ends. CDR3 length equals 14 residues. Germline V CDR1 and CDR2: SGHRS, YFSETQ. In nucleotides, the CDR3 is TGCGCCAGCAGCTTGCATGACACGAATTCACCCCTCCACTTT. Protein sequence: CASSLHDTNSPLHF.

In this sample, this clonotype turned up a few times. The rearrangement joins TRBV7-9 to TRBJ1-6; D is unresolved. Trimming took 4 bases from V and 5 from J, leaving 0 bases between them. The CDR3 is made up of 11 amino acids. Germline-derived CDR1 and CDR2 are SEHNR and FQNEAQ (reference sequence). The CDR3 DNA sequence: TGTGCCAGCAGCTATAATTCACCCCTCCACTTT. Protein product: CASSYNSPLHF.

DNA for the CDR3: TGCAGTGCTACTGGGGACAGGGACTACGAGCAGTACTTC. Translating gives CSATGDRDYEQYF. J is TRBJ2-7 and V is TRBV20-1; 9 nucleotides agree with TRBD1. J was trimmed by 3 bases and V by 4 bases; bases with no gene match: 4. The germline V gene has CDR1 DFQATT and CDR2 SNEGSKA (reference sequence). CDR3 size: 13 residues.

This clonotype was observed a few times. V is TRBV7-2 and J is TRBJ2-2; TRBD2 aligns across 12 bases. Germline-derived CDR1 and CDR2 are SGHTA and FQGNSA. The V segment lost 2 bases and the J segment 4 bases; nucleotides outside the gene matches: 2. This CDR3 is built from 16 residues. The CDR3 DNA is TGTGCCAGCAGCTTACTAGCGGGGGGGCCCACCGGGGAGCTGTTTTTT. Translating it yields CASSLLAGGPTGELFF. The complete variable domain, with remaining parts taken from reference TRBV7-2 and TRBJ2-2, reads GAGVSQSPSNKVTEKGKDVELRCDPISGHTALYWYRQSLGQGLEFLIYFQGNSAPDKSGLPSDRFSAERTGGSVSTLTIQRTQQEDSAVYLCASSLLAGGPTGELFFGEGSRLTVL.

CDR3 DNA sequence: TGTGCCTGGACCATAGCGGGCGGGGAGCTGTTTTTT. Protein sequence: CAWTIAGGELFF. The chain links TRBV30 to TRBJ2-2; TRBD2 matches at 7 bases. The length of the CDR3 is 12 residues. Germline CDR1 reads GTSNPN; CDR2 reads SVGIG (reference sequence). Trimming cost V 4 bases and J 7 bases; bases outside gene matches: 3.

This chain connects TRBV6-5 to TRBJ2-1, with 11 bases matching TRBD2. From germline, CDR1 is MNHEY and CDR2 SVGAGI. The CDR3 has 14 amino acids. The V segment lost 6 bases and the J segment 6 bases; nucleotides outside the gene matches: 4. The CDR3 spells CASRLAGGGNEQFF. In nucleotides, the CDR3 is TGTGCCAGCAGGCTAGCGGGGGGTGGCAATGAGCAGTTCTTC.

The chain links TRBV6-2 or TRBV6-3 to TRBJ1-2; 9 bases match TRBD1. Germline CDR1 is MNHEY and CDR2 is SVGEGT. The CDR3 length is 15 residues. Losses at the gene ends were 4 bases for V and 6 bases for J; bases not matched to a gene: 9. The CDR3 protein is CASSWPGQGKHGYTF. For the CDR3, the DNA is TGTGCCAGCAGTTGGCCGGGACAGGGAAAACATGGCTACACCTTC.

The chain recombines TRBV5-1 with TRBJ1-2; 7 nucleotides match TRBD1. The CDR3 is 15 amino acids. From germline, CDR1 is SGHRS and CDR2 YFSETQ. The junction had 14 bases not matched to a gene; V was cut back by 4 bases and J by 8 bases. The DNA for the CDR3 is TGCGCCAGCAGCATTGCGGCAGGGGGAGCGCGGGGCTACACCTTC. Its translation is CASSIAAGGARGYTF.

This clonotype showed up just a few times. The J gene is TRBJ1-2, the V gene TRBV28, with 7 bases matching TRBD1. The CDR3 sequence is 18 residues long. Germline CDR1 MDHEN, CDR2 SYDVKM. J gave up 3 bases and V 2 bases, and 15 bases lay outside the gene matches. The chain's CDR3 is CASSLLWGGGQADYGYTF. The CDR3 DNA sequence: TGTGCCAGCAGTTTACTGTGGGGGGGCGGACAGGCGGACTATGGCTACACCTTC.

The table lists this clonotype with a few counts. V and J are TRBV6-5 and TRBJ2-7; D not certain. The CDR3 totals 14 residues. The ends were cut back, 0 bases at V and 4 bases at J, with 10 bases in the middle. Germline V gene lookup returns CDR1 MNHEY and CDR2 SVGAGI. DNA for the CDR3: TGTGCCAGCAGTTACTCGAAGTCAGAGTACGAGCAGTACTTC. Translation gives CASSYSKSEYEQYF.

This clonotype turned up a few times. The rearrangement links TRBV6-5 to TRBJ2-3; 7 positions match TRBD1. After removal of 6 bases from V and 14 bases from J, the junction contained 14 bases not matched to a gene. The CDR3 runs 13 residues. Germline-derived CDR1 and CDR2 are MNHEY and SVGAGI. CDR3 sequence reads: CASSPTKDRSPYF. The CDR3 bases are TGTGCCAGCAGCCCTACCAAGGACAGGTCCCCGTATTTT.

This clonotype was found a few times. The J gene is TRBJ2-3, the V gene TRBV14; the D gene is possibly TRBD2 (6 bases). V was cut by 2 bases and J by 0 bases, with 9 bases left in between. Germline CDR1 SGHDN, CDR2 FVKESK. This CDR3 is 15 amino acids long. Written as DNA, the CDR3 is TGTGCCAGCAGCCAAAGACTAGTCAGCACAGATACGCAGTATTTT. It codes for CASSQRLVSTDTQYF.